Below, 16 T cell receptor beta chains from the same sample are listed, as sequenced in a study of blood T cell repertoires in COVID-19. TCRdb's table, derived via immunoSEQ multiplex PCR, lists solely in-frame clones and lacks some. The sample consists of roughly 140,000 clones, roughly 88% of them appearing once. Sequencing input: peripheral blood. These receptors all come from a woman aged 45-65 years with acute or convalescent COVID-19.

The gene calls are TRBV19 and TRBJ1-2; D perhaps matches TRBD1 (5 bases). CDR1 is LNHDA and CDR2 is SQIVND in the germline V gene (reference sequence). The CDR3 has 14 residues. The V end lost 7 bases, the J end lost 7 bases, and 19 bases lay between the germline ends. The CDR3 region is CASKGFRDGFGYTF. CDR3 DNA: TGTGCCAGTAAAGGGTTCAGGGATGGTTTTGGCTACACCTTC.

The chain's CDR3 is CASSLSPGTSNEQFF. The DNA of the CDR3 is TGTGCCAGCAGTTTATCCCCAGGGACTTCCAATGAGCAGTTCTTC. The chain has TRBV27 and TRBJ2-1; TRBD2 is a possible D gene (6 bases). Trimming removed 0 bases from V and 6 bases from J, with 12 bases in between. Germline-derived CDR1 and CDR2 are MNHEY and SMNVEV (reference sequence). The CDR3 totals 15 residues.

Here the CDR3 DNA reads TGTGCCAGCAGCCTACAGGGGCGAGGGAACTATGGCTACACCTTC. Its translation is CASSLQGRGNYGYTF. This sequence joins TRBV6-5 and TRBJ1-2, with 7 nucleotides matching TRBD1. The germline gives CDR1 MNHEY, CDR2 SVGAGI. The CDR3 loop spans 15 amino acids. V lost 6 bases, J lost 2 bases, and 9 bases stayed unmatched.

Only a few counts were recorded for this clone. The CDR3 loop reads CASTPPGMGEKLFF. CDR3 in DNA: TGTGCCAGTACCCCGCCAGGGATGGGTGAAAAACTGTTTTTT. The chain joins TRBV19 to TRBJ1-4; TRBD1 is a possible D gene (5 bases). The CDR3 covers 14 residues. V lost 7 bases, J lost 7 bases, and 16 bases lay in between. Germline CDR1 is LNHDA and CDR2 is SQIVND (reference sequence).

This clone has only one observation. V and J are TRBV5-1 and TRBJ2-7, with D maybe TRBD1 (6 bases). V dropped 3 bases and J dropped 5 bases, with 18 bases sitting between them. Germline CDR1 SGHRS, CDR2 YFSETQ. The CDR3 length is 15 residues. For the CDR3, the DNA is TGCGCCAGCAGCTCTGACAGGCCTAGCCTAGACGAGCAGTACTTC. Its protein product is CASSSDRPSLDEQYF.

The sample holds one count of this clone. The V call is TRBV6-6, the J call TRBJ1-3; the D is unclear. The CDR3 sequence is 13 residues long. V was clipped by 6 bases and J by 4 bases, with 10 bases between them. The germline V gene encodes CDR1 MNHNY and CDR2 SVGAGI (reference sequence). The CDR3 here is CASRRDSGNTIYF. CDR3 nucleotide sequence: TGTGCCAGCAGACGGGATTCAGGAAACACCATATATTTT.

This clone was observed once. The chain is built from TRBV7-9 and TRBJ1-2; 8 bases are shared with TRBD1. This CDR3 is built from 14 residues. With 4 bases clipped from V and 2 bases from J, the junction kept 3 bases outside the gene matches. Per the germline V gene, CDR1 is SEHNR and CDR2 is FQNEAQ (reference sequence). CDR3 DNA sequence: TGTGCCAGCAGCTCGAGACAGGGGAACTATGGCTACACCTTC. It yields the protein CASSSRQGNYGYTF.

This clone has a single count. The DNA for the CDR3 is TGTGCCAGCTCACCTGATACAGGGACGTATGGCTACACCTTC. This gives the protein CASSPDTGTYGYTF. The chain is built from TRBV18 and TRBJ1-2, with D perhaps TRBD1 (6 bases). CDR3 length: 14 residues. In germline, CDR1 is KGHSH, CDR2 LQKENI. Deletions cut 3 bases from V and 5 bases from J, with 13 bases between.

This clone has just one count. At the DNA level, this CDR3 is encoded by other sequences in the same sample as well. CDR3 nucleotides: TGTGCCAGCAGCTTAACGGGAGGCACAGATACGCAGTATTTT. This sequence encodes CASSLTGGTDTQYF. V gene TRBV7-2 combines with J gene TRBJ2-3, with a weak D call TRBD2 (6 bases). Per the germline V gene, CDR1 is SGHTA and CDR2 is FQGNSA. The CDR3 contains 14 residues. The germline V and J ends were trimmed by 2 bases and 1 base, with 7 bases remaining between them.

The CDR3 protein is CASSTGQGEGYTF. CDR3 bases: TGCGCCAGCAGCACCGGACAGGGGGAAGGCTACACCTTC. The genes are TRBV5-1 and TRBJ1-2, with 10 bases that match TRBD1. CDR3 size: 13 residues. J gave up 8 bases and V 4 bases, and 5 bases lay outside the gene matches. The germline CDR1 and CDR2 sequences are SGHRS and YFSETQ.

Notes on this clone: Mismatch with germline at one junction end may stem from a read error. This chain uses TRBV2 with TRBJ1-1; possibly TRBD1 for D (6 bases). Germline CDR1 reads SNHLY; CDR2 reads FYNNEI. The CDR3 is made up of 12 amino acids. In nucleotides, the CDR3 is TGTACCAGCGGATGGCAGGGGACTGAAGCTTTCTTT. As protein: CTSGWQGTEAFF.

The chain carries TRBV6-6 and TRBJ2-7; TRBD1 is a possible D gene (6 bases). Deletions cut 6 bases from V and 3 bases from J, with 12 bases between. This CDR3 contains 13 residues. The V gene's germline CDR1 is MNHNY and CDR2 SVGAGI (reference sequence). The CDR3 sequence is CASSRKTGYEQYF. CDR3 bases: TGTGCCAGCAGCAGGAAGACAGGCTACGAGCAGTACTTC.

This clone was observed a handful of times. V gene TRBV2 combines with J gene TRBJ1-6, with 7 bases identical to TRBD1. The CDR3 is 16 residues long. The trim removed 6 bases at V and 0 bases at J, leaving 5 bases unmatched. Germline assignment: CDR1 SNHLY and CDR2 FYNNEI. CDR3 residues: CASSGTASSYNSPLHF. In nucleotides, the CDR3 is TGTGCCAGCAGCGGGACAGCCAGCTCCTATAATTCACCCCTCCACTTT.

The DNA for the CDR3 is TGTGCCAGCAGCTCCCGACAGGGGGGGAACAATGAGCAGTTCTTC. It encodes CASSSRQGGNNEQFF. The rearrangement links TRBV6-6 to TRBJ2-1; TRBD1 agrees at 9 bases. Germline V gene lookup returns CDR1 MNHNY and CDR2 SVGAGI (reference sequence). After removal of 6 bases from V and 5 bases from J, the junction contained 8 bases not matched to a gene. CDR3 length equals 15 residues.

The chain couples TRBV27 to TRBJ2-7; 14 bases fit TRBD2. V trimming: 6 bases; J trimming: 2 bases; junction bases outside the gene matches: 6. Germline V CDR1 and CDR2: MNHEY, SMNVEV (reference sequence). The CDR3 extends over 16 amino acids. In nucleotides, the CDR3 is TGTGCCAGCAGAACACTGACTAGCGGGAGGGCCTACGAGCAGTACTTC. This encodes CASRTLTSGRAYEQYF.

The J gene is TRBJ2-5, the V gene TRBV6-1, with TRBD1 as a possible D gene (5 bases). The CDR3 extends over 15 amino acids. Germline CDR1 is MNHNS and CDR2 is SASEGT. Trimming removed 2 bases from V and 5 bases from J, with 15 bases in between. CDR3 region: CASSEYYSGAETQYF. The CDR3 DNA reads as TGTGCCAGCAGTGAATATTATAGTGGGGCGGAGACCCAGTACTTC.